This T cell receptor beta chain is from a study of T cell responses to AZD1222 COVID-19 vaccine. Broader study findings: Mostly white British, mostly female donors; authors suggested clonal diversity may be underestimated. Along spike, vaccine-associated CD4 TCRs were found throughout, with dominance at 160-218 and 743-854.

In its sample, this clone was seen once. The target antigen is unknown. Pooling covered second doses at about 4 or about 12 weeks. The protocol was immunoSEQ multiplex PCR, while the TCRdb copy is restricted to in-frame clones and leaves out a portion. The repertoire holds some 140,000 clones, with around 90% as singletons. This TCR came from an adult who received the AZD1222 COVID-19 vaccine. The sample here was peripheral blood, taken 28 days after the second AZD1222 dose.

The CDR3 loop reads CSVKVGPPGGDTF. Here the CDR3 DNA reads TGCAGCGTTAAAGTTGGGCCCCCGGGTGGAGACACCTTC. This chain uses TRBV29-1 with TRBJ1-2; no reliable D call. Germline V gives CDR1 SQVTM, CDR2 ANQGSEA. Trimming took 5 bases from V and 12 from J, leaving 22 bases between them. There are 13 residues in the CDR3.